These 14 T cell receptor beta chains were all obtained from the same sample, sequenced in a study of CD8 T cells in Susac syndrome. RNA, at roughly 0.5 to 1 ug, was reverse transcribed with random hexamers. A single record per CDR3 protein comes from TCRdb applying MiXCR to the immunoSEQ multiplex PCR reads. The sample records roughly 28,000 distinct CDR3 sequences, less than 95% being singletons. The specimen sequenced was CD8+ T cells from PBMCs. The origin of the receptors is a human donor in good health.

The chain is built from TRBV20-1 and TRBJ2-3; D possibly matches TRBD1 or TRBD2 (5 bases each). The CDR3 is made up of 15 amino acids. V lost 0 bases, J lost 4 bases, and 14 bases lay in between. The germline V gene encodes CDR1 DFQATT and CDR2 SNEGSKA (reference sequence). The CDR3 DNA reads as TGCAGTGCTAGAGATCGAGGGGCCTCCCCAGATACGCAGTATTTT. It codes for CSARDRGASPDTQYF.

The chain combines TRBV7-2 with TRBJ2-5; D is uncertain. Trimming removed 4 bases at V and 14 bases at J, with 20 bases between. The CDR3 consists of 13 residues. Germline CDR1 SGHTA, CDR2 FQGNSA. The CDR3 sequence: CASSSKVGLDFYF. The CDR3, as DNA: TGTGCCAGCAGCTCTAAAGTGGGCCTTGACTTCTACTTC.

CDR3 sequence (DNA): TGCGCCAGCAGCCAGCTCCGGGAGTTCTACAATGAGCAGTTCTTC. Amino acids: CASSQLREFYNEQFF. The gene calls are TRBV4-3 and TRBJ2-1; D is possibly TRBD2 (6 bases). V lost 3 bases, J lost 3 bases, and 12 bases lay in between. CDR1 is LGHNA and CDR2 is YSLEER in the germline V gene. The CDR3 is 15 residues long.

The rearrangement joins TRBV19 to TRBJ1-5; 7 bases line up with TRBD1. V dropped 8 bases and J dropped 0; count of bases not matched to a gene: 7. Germline V gene sequence: CDR1 LNHDA, CDR2 SQIVND (reference sequence). This CDR3 contains 15 residues. This CDR3 reads CASLRQGNSNQPQHF. In nucleotides, the CDR3 is TGTGCCAGTTTGAGACAGGGTAATAGCAATCAGCCCCAGCATTTT.

The chain couples TRBV7-6 to TRBJ2-2; 7 bases agree with TRBD1. Trimming at V came to 3 bases and at J to 6 bases, leaving 4 bases not matched to a gene. In germline, CDR1 is SGHVS, CDR2 FNYEAQ. The CDR3 covers 14 residues. The CDR3 region is CASSFDRVAGELFF. CDR3 in DNA: TGTGCCAGCAGCTTTGACAGGGTGGCCGGGGAGCTGTTTTTT.

This chain uses TRBV9 with TRBJ2-1; 7 bases fit TRBD2. CDR3 length: 12 residues. Germline V lookup: CDR1 SGDLS, CDR2 YYNGEE. The V segment lost 3 bases and the J segment 6 bases; nucleotides outside the gene matches: 0. The CDR3 spells CASSGTSNEQFF. CDR3 nucleotides: TGTGCCAGCAGCGGGACTAGCAATGAGCAGTTCTTC.

This rearrangement joins TRBV29-1 to TRBJ2-7; D is unresolved. CDR1 is SQVTM and CDR2 is ANQGSEA in the germline V gene. V lost 3 bases and J lost 3, with 9 bases in between. The CDR3 has 12 residues. The CDR3 spells CSVETLNYEQYF. The CDR3 bases are TGCAGCGTTGAGACCCTTAACTACGAGCAGTACTTC.

The V gene is TRBV12-3 or TRBV12-4, the J gene TRBJ1-1, with a possible D match to TRBD1 (5 bases). V was cut by 6 bases and J by 3 bases, with 14 bases left in between. CDR3 size: 14 residues. The CDR3: CASRRQLPDTEAFF. CDR3 nucleotides: TGTGCCAGCAGGAGACAGCTGCCGGACACTGAAGCTTTCTTT.

The J gene is TRBJ1-6, the V gene TRBV7-9; 7 bases are shared with TRBD1. V gave up 5 bases and J gave up 0 bases; unmatched junction bases: 4. This CDR3 has 16 amino acids. In germline, CDR1 is SEHNR, CDR2 FQNEAQ (reference sequence). As DNA, the CDR3 is TGTGCCAGCAGCACCGACAGGGACTCCTATAATTCACCCCTCCACTTT. Protein sequence: CASSTDRDSYNSPLHF.

This chain uses TRBV6-5 with TRBJ2-7, with TRBD2 as a possible D gene (6 bases). V lost 4 bases, J lost 5 bases, and 15 bases lay in between. The CDR3 spans 14 residues. The germline gives CDR1 MNHEY, CDR2 SVGAGI. CDR3 protein: CASSSGTEGNEQYF. CDR3 in DNA: TGTGCCAGCAGTTCAGGGACGGAGGGCAACGAGCAGTACTTC.

The chain couples TRBV5-1 to TRBJ1-5; TRBD1 might be the D (5 bases). V lost 4 bases, J lost 3 bases, and 14 bases lay in between. CDR3 length: 15 residues. Germline V gene data show CDR1 as SGHRS and CDR2 as YFSETQ. The CDR3 loop reads CASSLLGTPNQPQHF. Written as DNA, the CDR3 is TGCGCCAGCAGCCTCCTCGGGACTCCCAATCAGCCCCAGCATTTT.

The V and J genes are TRBV2 and TRBJ1-5, with D possibly TRBD1 on 6 matching bases. Trimming took 11 bases from V and 3 from J, leaving 14 bases between them. The CDR3 extends over 13 amino acids. Germline assignment: CDR1 SNHLY and CDR2 FYNNEI. CDR3 coding DNA: TGTGCCGCGAGGGGGACAAACAATCAGCCCCAGCATTTT. This encodes CAARGTNNQPQHF. The full variable domain, in which reference TRBV2 and TRBJ1-5 provide the parts outside the CDR3, is EPEVTQTPSHQVTQMGQEVILRCVPISNHLYFYWYRQILGQKVEFLVSFYNNEISEKSEIFDDQFSVERPDGSNFTLKIRSTKLEDSAMYFCAARGTNNQPQHFGDGTRLSIL.

The chain employs TRBV27 and TRBJ2-6, with D possibly being TRBD1 or TRBD2 (5 bases each). CDR3 length equals 17 residues. Germline values: CDR1 MNHEY, CDR2 SMNVEV (reference sequence). Between the trimmed V and J ends, which lost 6 bases and 0 bases, there was a span of 15 bases. CDR3 sequence (DNA): TGTGCCAGCAGCAGCCGGGACGGCTACTCTGGGGCCAACGTCCTGACTTTC. Encoded protein: CASSSRDGYSGANVLTF.

As for this clonotype: The junction departs from the called germline gene at one end, perhaps through a read error. The chain is built from TRBV19 and TRBJ1-2; no definite D call. The germline CDR1 and CDR2 sequences are LNHDA and SQIVND (reference sequence). The CDR3 runs to 14 residues. In DNA form, the CDR3 reads TGTGCCAGTAGTATAGGGACGGGAGCCTATGTCTACACCTTC. It is translated as CASSIGTGAYVYTF.